This TCR beta chain was documented in a study of OX40 agonist ivuxolimab in advanced cancers. Germline CDR1 and CDR2: SGHDT and YYEEEE. CDR3 length equals 16 residues. The V and J ends lost 0 bases and 3 bases, in that order; junction bases with no gene match: 3. Profiling relied on immunoSEQ multiplex PCR, and the TCRdb table lists in-frame clones only, not all of them. This table holds roughly 68,000 clones, about 79% found once. This sample comprised CD4+ or CD8+ T cells sorted from blood, obtained in a trial of the OX40 agonist ivuxolimab. The TCR was taken from an adult with an advanced solid tumor such as melanoma, head and neck, liver or kidney cancer. The chain combines TRBV5-6 with TRBJ2-3; TRBD2 matches at 11 bases. Here the CDR3 reads CASSLVSSGRTDTQYF. The CDR3 nucleotides are TGTGCCAGCAGCTTGGTTTCTAGCGGGAGGACAGATACGCAGTATTTT.